The source of this T cell receptor beta chain is a study of response to subunit inactivated influenza vaccine. Study-wide results and caveats: Authors suggested seasonal influenza vaccinations each recruit few new T cells.

The CDR3 contains 16 residues. The J segment lost 3 bases and the V segment lost 0 bases, leaving 5 bases of the junction unmatched. TCRdb re-derived calls from the RT-PCR reads in MiXCR, one entry per CDR3 protein. Counted here are 860,000 or so distinct CDR3 sequences, 21% occurring once; the ten biggest clones make up roughly 10%. Only a few counts were recorded for this clonotype. What it recognizes is unknown. The source material was PBMCs from blood, sampled around 5 days after vaccination. The sequence derives from a middle-aged man who received an inactivated influenza vaccine. The rearrangement uses TRBV12-3 or TRBV12-4 and TRBJ2-1, with TRBD2 matching 7 bases. In DNA, the CDR3 is TGTGCCAGCAGTTTAGCGGGGCCGGGAGGCTACAATGAGCAGTTCTTC. Encoded protein: CASSLAGPGGYNEQFF.